The 31 T cell receptor beta chains reported below all come from one sample, sequenced in a study of T-cell memory formation after mild COVID-19. In TCRdb, the 5' RACE reads were re-called with MiXCR into one record per CDR3 protein. Among 450,000 to 650,000 distinct CDR3 sequences listed, about 20% were seen once. The sample taken for sequencing was PBMCs or a T cell subset sorted from them (not recorded which). The receptors derive from an adult woman who had mild COVID-19 (a few samples of this study predate the infection). Cell type and time point are not known.

This clonotype has just a few counts. The genes are TRBV5-1 and TRBJ1-1, with a tentative D call TRBD1 (5 bases). The germline gives CDR1 SGHRS, CDR2 YFSETQ. V lost 0 bases and J lost 3, with 12 bases in between. This CDR3 spans 15 amino acids. The CDR3 protein is CASSLVAGMDTEAFF. CDR3 coding DNA: TGCGCCAGCAGCTTGGTCGCAGGGATGGACACTGAAGCTTTCTTT.

In DNA form, the CDR3 reads TGTGCCAGCACTTTGACTAGCGGGGGGCCCGGGGAGACCCAGTACTTC. Translated: CASTLTSGGPGETQYF. V and J are TRBV2 and TRBJ2-5; the match to TRBD2 covers 13 bases. Germline CDR1 and CDR2: SNHLY and FYNNEI. The CDR3 is made up of 16 amino acids. The V segment lost 7 bases and the J segment 5 bases; nucleotides outside the gene matches: 10.

V and J are TRBV4-1 and TRBJ1-6; D gene ambiguous. V lost 4 bases, J lost 4 bases, and 8 bases lay in between. The germline V gene has CDR1 MGHRA and CDR2 YSYEKL. The CDR3 totals 14 residues. The CDR3 DNA sequence: TGCGCCAGCAGCCGCACAGCGTATAATTCACCCCTCCACTTT. Its translation is CASSRTAYNSPLHF.

This clonotype was seen more than once but under ten times. The chain combines TRBV30 with TRBJ2-3, with D perhaps TRBD2 (6 bases). V lost 0 bases and J 6 bases, leaving 16 bases between the germline ends. The CDR3 contains 15 residues. Per the germline V gene, CDR1 is GTSNPN and CDR2 is SVGIG (reference sequence). CDR3 residues: CAWSVLAGEPDTQYF. As DNA, the CDR3 is TGTGCCTGGAGTGTACTAGCCGGAGAACCCGATACGCAGTATTTT.

The rearrangement joins TRBV27 to TRBJ2-7, with D possibly being TRBD1 (6 bases). V lost 1 base and J 4 bases, leaving 14 bases between the germline ends. Per the germline V gene, CDR1 is MNHEY and CDR2 is SMNVEV (reference sequence). CDR3 length equals 15 residues. CDR3 sequence (DNA): TGTGCCAGCAGTTTATTCGCAGGGGTAGGTTACGAGCAGTACTTC. It is translated as CASSLFAGVGYEQYF.

This clonotype appeared many times. CDR3 sequence: CASSPGTGLAGEPQHF. The CDR3 region has the DNA TGTGCCAGCAGTCCCGGGACAGGCCTAGCGGGGGAGCCCCAGCATTTT. This rearrangement joins TRBV12-3 or TRBV12-4 to TRBJ1-5, with 8 nucleotides matching TRBD1. J lost 8 bases, V lost 5 bases, and 14 bases had no gene match. This CDR3 contains 16 residues.

The chain uses TRBV27 and TRBJ2-7, with 10 nucleotides matching TRBD1. CDR1 is MNHEY and CDR2 is SMNVEV in the germline V gene (reference sequence). This CDR3 is built from 15 residues. The ends lost 4 bases at V and 3 bases at J; junction bases unmatched: 6. In DNA, the CDR3 is TGTGCCAGCAGTTCCGACAGGGGGCGCGACTACGAGCAGTACTTC. Protein product: CASSSDRGRDYEQYF.

This clonotype was counted only a few times. The rearrangement joins TRBV5-5 to TRBJ2-7; 9 bases fit TRBD1. V was clipped by 2 bases and J by 2 bases; unmatched bases: 5. The CDR3 spans 15 residues. Germline values: CDR1 SGHKS, CDR2 YYEKEE (reference sequence). This chain's CDR3 is CASSFGDRGTYEQYF. The CDR3 DNA sequence: TGTGCCAGCAGCTTCGGAGACAGGGGGACCTACGAGCAGTACTTC.

This clonotype appeared a few times. The chain employs TRBV6-6 and TRBJ2-1; 11 bases are a match to TRBD2. Per germline, CDR1 MNHNY and CDR2 SVGAGI (reference sequence). V lost 6 bases, J lost 7 bases, and 8 bases stayed unmatched. The CDR3 sequence is 15 residues long. The CDR3 DNA follows: TGTGCCAGCAGCCAGACTAGCGGGATAGGGAATGAGCAGTTCTTC. This encodes CASSQTSGIGNEQFF.

The chain joins TRBV3-1 to TRBJ1-2, with a weak D call TRBD1 (6 bases). Germline V gene data show CDR1 as LGHDT and CDR2 as YNNKEL (reference sequence). There are 12 residues in the CDR3. V was cut by 5 bases and J by 6 bases, with 10 bases left in between. The CDR3 sequence is CASSSRGHGYTF. The CDR3 nucleotides are TGTGCCAGCAGCTCCCGGGGGCATGGCTACACCTTC.

This clonotype was found many times. The V gene is TRBV5-6, the J gene TRBJ2-1; TRBD1 matches 8 bases. The CDR3 has 16 residues. Germline values: CDR1 SGHDT, CDR2 YYEEEE. With V trimmed by 1 base and J by 0 bases, 3 bases remained unmatched. CDR3 amino acids: CASSLPGGPSYNEQFF. CDR3 coding DNA: TGTGCCAGCAGCTTGCCAGGGGGCCCCTCCTACAATGAGCAGTTCTTC.

V usage is TRBV6-1 and J usage is TRBJ2-7, with D uncertain. The CDR3 has 16 residues. Germline V gives CDR1 MNHNS, CDR2 SASEGT. V shed 5 bases and J shed 1 base, with 18 bases lying between them. The CDR3, as DNA: TGTGCCAGCAGTCCTCCCGAAGGTGGATCATCCTACGAGCAGTACTTC. This gives the protein CASSPPEGGSSYEQYF.

A few counts support this clonotype. The rearrangement links TRBV3-1 to TRBJ2-7, with a weak D call TRBD2 (7 bases). Trimming took 1 base from V and 0 from J, leaving 10 bases between them. CDR1 and CDR2 from the germline V gene are LGHDT and YNNKEL (reference sequence). The CDR3 runs 15 residues. The CDR3 region is CASSQGGGTSYEQYF. In DNA, the CDR3 is TGTGCCAGCAGCCAAGGCGGGGGCACCTCCTACGAGCAGTACTTC.

This clonotype was found a few times. This chain joins TRBV20-1 and TRBJ2-3; the match to TRBD2 covers 10 bases. V was clipped by 5 bases and J by 3 bases; unmatched bases: 8. The V gene's germline CDR1 is DFQATT and CDR2 SNEGSKA (reference sequence). The CDR3 has 15 residues. The CDR3 nucleotides are TGCAGTGCTCAGACAGCGGGAGGGATTACAGATACGCAGTATTTT. Its translation is CSAQTAGGITDTQYF.

This clonotype was seen a few times. The J gene is TRBJ2-1, the V gene TRBV5-1, with D perhaps matching TRBD1 or TRBD2 (6 bases each). V lost 1 base to trimming and J lost 6 bases, with 17 bases between them. This CDR3 has 16 amino acids. Germline V gene sequence: CDR1 SGHRS, CDR2 YFSETQ. The CDR3 is CASSLYRGTRTNEQFF. In DNA, the CDR3 is TGCGCCAGCAGCTTGTATCGCGGGACACGGACCAATGAGCAGTTCTTC.

The rearrangement links TRBV7-2 to TRBJ2-2; 16 bases are shared with TRBD2. The junction had 7 bases not matched to a gene; V was cut back by 4 bases and J by 5 bases. The CDR3 runs 18 residues. Germline assignment: CDR1 SGHTA and CDR2 FQGNSA. The CDR3 sequence is CASSSGLAGGPRTGELFF. For the CDR3, the DNA is TGTGCCAGCAGCTCGGGACTAGCGGGAGGGCCGAGAACCGGGGAGCTGTTTTTT.

This clonotype was seen a few times. The rearrangement links TRBV29-1 to TRBJ1-1; D gene unclear. Trimming took 4 bases from V and 2 from J, leaving 14 bases between them. Per germline, CDR1 SQVTM and CDR2 ANQGSEA. The CDR3 sequence is 14 residues long. The CDR3 reads CSVGLRQANTEAFF. The CDR3 DNA reads as TGCAGCGTTGGGTTGCGGCAGGCTAACACTGAAGCTTTCTTT. Looking up the rest from reference TRBV29-1 and TRBJ1-1 gives the full variable domain: SAVISQKPSRDICQRGTSLTIQCQVDSQVTMMFWYRQQPGQSLTLIATANQGSEATYESGFVIDKFPISRPNLTFSTLTVSNMSPEDSSIYLCSVGLRQANTEAFFGQGTRLTVV.

V usage is TRBV12-3 or TRBV12-4 and J usage is TRBJ1-2; 8 nucleotides line up with TRBD1. J was trimmed by 8 bases and V by 5 bases; bases with no gene match: 13. This CDR3 is built from 15 residues. The CDR3 bases are TGTGCCAGCAGTCGCGGCGCAGGGGGCTTTGAAGGCTACACCTTC. This encodes CASSRGAGGFEGYTF.

In its sample, this clonotype was seen a few times. The rearrangement joins TRBV6-2 or TRBV6-3 to TRBJ2-1; possibly TRBD2 for D (6 bases). Trimming took 2 bases from V and 4 from J, leaving 24 bases between them. The germline V gene has CDR1 MNHEY and CDR2 SVGEGT. This CDR3 is built from 19 residues. CDR3 nucleotide sequence: TGTGCCAGCAGTTACCTACCAGCTTTCAGCCGGGGGTCTTACAATGAGCAGTTCTTC. Translating it yields CASSYLPAFSRGSYNEQFF.

In its sample, this clonotype was seen many times. The chain joins TRBV5-1 to TRBJ2-7, with no clear D. The CDR3 length is 14 residues. Per germline, CDR1 SGHRS and CDR2 YFSETQ. V lost 4 bases and J lost 3, with 14 bases in between. CDR3 DNA: TGCGCCAGCAGCCCCGCTGAACGCAGCTACGAGCAGTACTTC. This gives the protein CASSPAERSYEQYF. The whole variable domain, remainder taken from reference TRBV5-1 and TRBJ2-7, is KAGVTQTPRYLIKTRGQQVTLSCSPISGHRSVSWYQQTPGQGLQFLFEYFSETQRNKGNFPGRFSGRQFSNSRSEMNVSTLELGDSALYLCASSPAERSYEQYFGPGTRLTVT.

In its sample, this clonotype was seen many times. The chain has TRBV7-6 and TRBJ2-1, with 11 bases fitting TRBD2. The CDR3 length is 17 residues. Germline assignment: CDR1 SGHVS and CDR2 FNYEAQ. The J segment lost 5 bases and the V segment lost 1 base, leaving 7 bases of the junction unmatched. CDR3 nucleotides: TGTGCCAGCAGCTTAGAGATAGCGGGGGGGTTCAACAATGAGCAGTTCTTC. Its protein is CASSLEIAGGFNNEQFF.

The CDR3 is CASSSPRQPYEQYF. Here the CDR3 DNA reads TGTGCCAGCAGCTCTCCTAGACAGCCCTACGAGCAGTACTTC. The rearrangement joins TRBV7-9 to TRBJ2-7, with D tentatively TRBD1 (5 bases). CDR3 length: 14 residues. Deletions cut 4 bases from V and 2 bases from J, with 12 bases between. The germline gives CDR1 SEHNR, CDR2 FQNEAQ (reference sequence). Combining the CDR3 with reference TRBV7-9 and TRBJ2-7 gives the whole variable domain DTGVSQNPRHKITKRGQNVTFRCDPISEHNRLYWYRQTLGQGPEFLTYFQNEAQLEKSRLLSDRFSAERPKGSFSTLEIQRTEQGDSAMYLCASSSPRQPYEQYFGPGTRLTVT.

There are a few counts of this clonotype. The chain employs TRBV12-3 or TRBV12-4 and TRBJ1-2, with D hard to call. Trimming left V 5 bases short and J 5 bases short, with 12 bases between. The CDR3 is made up of 13 amino acids. The CDR3 DNA is TGTGCCAGCAGTATGACAACGGGGTATGGCTACACCTTC. This translates into CASSMTTGYGYTF.

The chain couples TRBV4-1 to TRBJ1-5; D is possibly TRBD1 (5 bases). V was pared by 6 bases and J by 6 bases, with 18 bases between. Looked up from germline, CDR1 is MGHRA and CDR2 is YSYEKL. The CDR3 contains 15 residues. The CDR3 sequence is CASRPRDRDFQPQHF. CDR3 in DNA: TGCGCCAGCAGACCTCGAGACAGAGACTTTCAGCCCCAGCATTTT.

Only a few counts were recorded for this clonotype. CDR3 DNA sequence: TGCGCCAGCAGCCCGGGACCGGAGAACTATGGCTACACCTTC. As protein: CASSPGPENYGYTF. V usage is TRBV5-1 and J usage is TRBJ1-2; D perhaps matches TRBD1 (5 bases). Per the germline V gene, CDR1 is SGHRS and CDR2 is YFSETQ. Deletions cut 4 bases from V and 2 bases from J, with 12 bases between. The CDR3 is 14 amino acids.

The chain links TRBV7-2 to TRBJ2-1; the match to TRBD2 covers 10 bases. V shed 6 bases, J shed 4 bases, and the junction held 6 bases outside the gene matches. CDR1 SGHTA and CDR2 FQGNSA come from the germline V gene. CDR3 length equals 15 residues. This CDR3 reads CASSFGLAVYNEQFF. The CDR3 DNA sequence: TGTGCCAGCAGTTTTGGACTAGCGGTTTACAATGAGCAGTTCTTC.

With respect to this clonotype: Since a much larger clone is just one base distant, this may be a read error. The chain couples TRBV6-5 to TRBJ1-1; D is undetermined. The CDR3 consists of 14 residues. Looked up from germline, CDR1 is MNHEY and CDR2 is SVGAGI. Trimming took off 2 bases at V and 5 bases at J, with 12 bases between the two ends. CDR3 region: CASSYRTTGTEAFF. As DNA, the CDR3 is TGTGCCAGCAGTTACCGCACCACGGGTACTGAAGCTTTCTTT.

The chain joins TRBV9 to TRBJ2-3; D perhaps matches TRBD2 (7 bases). CDR3 length: 15 residues. V gave up 4 bases and J gave up 5 bases, with 17 bases separating them. The germline CDR1 and CDR2 sequences are SGDLS and YYNGEE. DNA of the CDR3: TGTGCCAGCAGCCCCGGGGGGCCGCCGGGAGATACGCAGTATTTT. It specifies CASSPGGPPGDTQYF.

This clonotype was detected ten times or more. V gene TRBV7-9 combines with J gene TRBJ2-3, with 11 bases aligning to TRBD2. The CDR3 is 15 residues long. The germline V gene encodes CDR1 SEHNR and CDR2 FQNEAQ (reference sequence). V lost 5 bases, J lost 6 bases, and 7 bases stayed unmatched. The CDR3 loop is CASSPASGRRDTQYF. DNA of the CDR3: TGTGCCAGCAGCCCAGCTAGCGGGAGGCGGGATACGCAGTATTTT.

This chain uses TRBV6-1 with TRBJ1-3; weak D call: TRBD1 (5 bases). Germline V CDR1 and CDR2: MNHNS, SASEGT. Trimming pared 5 bases from V and 0 bases from J, leaving 11 bases between. The CDR3 spans 15 residues. The CDR3: CASSIWGDSGNTIYF. As DNA, the CDR3 is TGTGCCAGCAGTATATGGGGGGACTCTGGAAACACCATATATTTT.

CDR3 protein: CASSSNMGEQFF. As DNA, the CDR3 is TGTGCCAGCAGCTCCAACATGGGTGAGCAGTTCTTC. This sequence joins TRBV5-5 and TRBJ2-1; D not resolved. Germline V gene sequence: CDR1 SGHKS, CDR2 YYEKEE (reference sequence). There are 12 residues in the CDR3. The ends were cut back, 3 bases at V and 9 bases at J, with 10 bases in the middle.